The 27 T cell receptor beta chains below come from one sample, sequenced in a study of blood T cell repertoires in COVID-19. The data were produced by immunoSEQ multiplex PCR, yet TCRdb's version contains in-frame clones alone and is incomplete. The sample consists of about 190,000 clones, about 85% of them appearing once. Sequencing was done on a sample of peripheral blood. The receptors were sampled from a man in his thirties or forties with acute or convalescent COVID-19.

The V and J genes are TRBV6-5 and TRBJ2-2; the match to TRBD2 covers 12 bases. Trimming cost V 6 bases and J 4 bases; bases outside gene matches: 3. Per germline, CDR1 MNHEY and CDR2 SVGAGI. The CDR3 contains 15 residues. For the CDR3, the DNA is TGTGCCAGCAGCCTGGGACTAGCGGGCACCGGGGAGCTGTTTTTT. Encoded protein: CASSLGLAGTGELFF.

DNA for the CDR3: TGTGCCAGCAGTTTAGGGCAGATGACTGAGCAGTTCTTC. Its translation: CASSLGQMTEQFF. J is TRBJ2-1 and V is TRBV28, with D unresolved. The CDR3 extends over 13 amino acids. Germline values: CDR1 MDHEN, CDR2 SYDVKM. V dropped 2 bases and J dropped 9 bases, with 11 bases sitting between them.

The chain employs TRBV7-8 and TRBJ1-2, with 7 positions matching TRBD1. This CDR3 region has 15 residues. Germline V gene sequence: CDR1 SGHVS, CDR2 FQNEAQ. Trimming removed 1 base from V and 4 bases from J; junction bases left unmatched: 6. CDR3 in DNA: TGTGCCAGCAGCTTAGAGGGAGACAGGGTCTATGGCTACACCTTC. It yields the protein CASSLEGDRVYGYTF.

Only one count was recorded for this clone. The gene calls are TRBV5-3 and TRBJ1-3; D perhaps matches TRBD1 (6 bases). TRBV5-3 is reported as an ORF; its role is uncertain. Deletions cut 0 bases from V and 6 bases from J, with 10 bases between. The CDR3 covers 14 residues. CDR3 DNA: TGTGCCAGAAGCTTGGTACAGGGCCTAAACACCATATATTTT. Protein: CARSLVQGLNTIYF.

The chain joins TRBV5-6 to TRBJ2-5, with 10 bases aligning to TRBD2. Looked up from germline, CDR1 is SGHDT and CDR2 is YYEEEE. The trim removed 0 bases at V and 4 bases at J, leaving 6 bases unmatched. The CDR3 loop spans 16 amino acids. As DNA, the CDR3 is TGTGCCAGCAGCTTGGGTGGAGCGGGGGGGCTAGAGACCCAGTACTTC. It codes for CASSLGGAGGLETQYF.

The chain carries TRBV5-1 and TRBJ1-5, with 8 bases that match TRBD1. The junction had 3 bases not matched to a gene; V was cut back by 0 bases and J by 4 bases. Germline loops: CDR1 SGHRS, CDR2 YFSETQ. The CDR3 loop spans 15 amino acids. The CDR3 coding sequence is TGCGCCAGCAGCTTGGATACAGGGGGAAATCAGCCCCAGCATTTT. Protein sequence: CASSLDTGGNQPQHF. Using reference TRBV5-1 and TRBJ1-5 for the parts outside the CDR3, the full variable domain is KAGVTQTPRYLIKTRGQQVTLSCSPISGHRSVSWYQQTPGQGLQFLFEYFSETQRNKGNFPGRFSGRQFSNSRSEMNVSTLELGDSALYLCASSLDTGGNQPQHFGDGTRLSIL.

The CDR3 here is CASGGQGSSYEQYF. The CDR3 DNA reads TGTGCCAGCGGTGGACAGGGGAGCTCCTACGAGCAGTACTTC. V is TRBV28 and J is TRBJ2-7; TRBD1 agrees at 9 bases. The CDR3 has 14 residues. Trimming cost V 8 bases and J 0 bases; bases outside gene matches: 5. Germline lookup yields CDR1 MDHEN and CDR2 SYDVKM. Full variable domain (remainder filled in from reference TRBV28 and TRBJ2-7): DVKVTQSSRYLVKRTGEKVFLECVQDMDHENMFWYRQDPGLGLRLIYFSYDVKMKEKGDIPEGYSVSREKKERFSLILESASTNQTSMYLCASGGQGSSYEQYFGPGTRLTVT.

The chain couples TRBV5-5 to TRBJ2-5; 7 bases are a match to TRBD1. Germline V gene lookup returns CDR1 SGHKS and CDR2 YYEKEE (reference sequence). The CDR3 is made up of 13 amino acids. Unmatched junction bases numbered 2, after V lost 3 bases and J lost 3 bases. CDR3 loop: CASSWGTEETQYF. CDR3 sequence (DNA): TGTGCCAGCAGCTGGGGGACAGAAGAGACCCAGTACTTC.

This rearrangement joins TRBV28 to TRBJ1-5, with 8 nucleotides matching TRBD1. The length of the CDR3 is 15 residues. V gave up 5 bases and J gave up 6 bases; unmatched junction bases: 9. Germline V gene sequence: CDR1 MDHEN, CDR2 SYDVKM. For the CDR3, the DNA is TGTGCCAGCAGTCCCTATAGGACAGGGAGTCAGCCCCAGCATTTT. Protein sequence: CASSPYRTGSQPQHF.

This sequence joins TRBV15 and TRBJ1-4, with D possibly being TRBD1 (5 bases). The CDR3 covers 13 residues. Deletions cut 6 bases from V and 8 bases from J, with 13 bases between. Germline V lookup: CDR1 LNHNV, CDR2 YYDKDF (reference sequence). Here the CDR3 DNA reads TGTGCCACCAGTAGGGGTGGTAAGGAAAAACTGTTTTTT. It codes for CATSRGGKEKLFF.

The rearrangement uses TRBV28 and TRBJ1-2, with 9 nucleotides matching TRBD1. V lost 6 bases to trimming and J lost 5 bases; unmatched junction nucleotides: 10. CDR1 is MDHEN and CDR2 is SYDVKM in the germline V gene. The CDR3 is 15 amino acids. The DNA of the CDR3 is TGTGCCAGCAGCCAACTTACAGGGGGCACGTATGGCTACACCTTC. It yields the protein CASSQLTGGTYGYTF.

This sequence joins TRBV5-4 and TRBJ1-1; TRBD1 might be the D (6 bases). With 4 bases removed from V and 5 bases from J, the gap between germline ends came to 18 bases. The CDR3 extends over 15 amino acids. Germline V gene lookup returns CDR1 SGHNT and CDR2 YYREEE (reference sequence). CDR3 sequence reads: CASSRSTGDGTEAFF. The CDR3 DNA reads TGTGCCAGCAGCCGCTCGACAGGCGATGGGACTGAAGCTTTCTTT.

This clone was counted between two and nine times. Other DNA sequences in this sample translate to the same CDR3. This chain joins TRBV18 and TRBJ1-2, with D uncertain. CDR3 length: 13 amino acids. The germline CDR1 and CDR2 sequences are KGHSH and LQKENI. V dropped 4 bases and J dropped 4 bases, with 10 bases sitting between them. The CDR3 DNA is TGTGCCAGCTCACGTGAGGAGAGCTATGGCTACACCTTC. It codes for CASSREESYGYTF.

The chain is built from TRBV7-9 and TRBJ2-5; no reliable D call. CDR1 SEHNR and CDR2 FQNEAQ come from the germline V gene (reference sequence). The CDR3 is 12 amino acids. V was trimmed by 1 base and J by 5 bases, leaving 5 bases between them. The CDR3 DNA reads as TGTGCCAGCAGCTTAGGGGCGGAGACCCAGTACTTC. Its protein product is CASSLGAETQYF.

This chain connects TRBV19 to TRBJ1-5; D gene ambiguous. The length of the CDR3 is 13 residues. V was clipped by 5 bases and J by 7 bases, with 12 bases between them. Germline-derived CDR1 and CDR2 are LNHDA and SQIVND (reference sequence). The CDR3 DNA reads TGTGCCAGTAGTGTTGAGGGCCGGCAGCCCCAGCATTTT. Amino acid sequence: CASSVEGRQPQHF. The full variable domain, with the rest looked up from reference TRBV19 and TRBJ1-5, is DGGITQSPKYLFRKEGQNVTLSCEQNLNHDAMYWYRQDPGQGLRLIYYSQIVNDFQKGDIAEGYSVSREKKESFPLTVTSAQKNPTAFYLCASSVEGRQPQHFGDGTRLSIL.

The genes are TRBV28 and TRBJ2-1, with D tentatively TRBD1 (5 bases). Germline V CDR1 and CDR2: MDHEN, SYDVKM. Trimming removed 3 bases at V and 10 bases at J, with 13 bases between. The CDR3 is 13 residues long. The CDR3: CASSLSSRTEQFF. CDR3 coding DNA: TGTGCCAGCAGTTTGTCATCCAGGACAGAGCAGTTCTTC.

This chain uses TRBV19 with TRBJ1-2; 9 positions match TRBD1. The ends lost 2 bases at V and 8 bases at J; junction bases unmatched: 6. CDR1 and CDR2 from the germline V gene are LNHDA and SQIVND (reference sequence). There are 14 residues in the CDR3. In DNA form, the CDR3 reads TGTGCCAGTAGTATAATGGGACAGGGTCGAGGCTACACCTTC. Protein: CASSIMGQGRGYTF.

Here the CDR3 reads CASSSRRRTGGADTQYF. In nucleotides, the CDR3 is TGTGCCAGCAGCTCGCGGCGTAGGACAGGGGGGGCAGATACGCAGTATTTT. The chain is built from TRBV11-2 and TRBJ2-3, with 10 bases that match TRBD1. The V and J ends lost 4 bases and 4 bases, in that order; junction bases with no gene match: 11. CDR3 length equals 17 residues. Germline V gene sequence: CDR1 SGHAT, CDR2 FQNNGV.

This sequence joins TRBV5-6 and TRBJ2-3; 9 nucleotides agree with TRBD2. With V trimmed by 3 bases and J by 6 bases, 14 bases remained unmatched. Germline V lookup: CDR1 SGHDT, CDR2 YYEEEE. The CDR3 runs to 17 residues. The CDR3 sequence is CASSSPWVSGSSDTQYF. CDR3 in DNA: TGTGCCAGCAGCTCGCCCTGGGTTAGCGGGAGTTCGGATACGCAGTATTTT.

Here the CDR3 reads CASSERGNGNTEAFF. The CDR3 region has the DNA TGTGCCAGCAGTGAAAGGGGGAACGGGAACACTGAAGCTTTCTTT. The chain uses TRBV2 and TRBJ1-1, with D tentatively TRBD1 (6 bases). Trimming shortened V by 2 bases and J by 1 base, and 11 bases separated the two germline ends. This CDR3 spans 15 amino acids. CDR1 and CDR2 (germline): SNHLY, FYNNEI. The full variable domain, its missing parts supplied by reference TRBV2 and TRBJ1-1, is EPEVTQTPSHQVTQMGQEVILRCVPISNHLYFYWYRQILGQKVEFLVSFYNNEISEKSEIFDDQFSVERPDGSNFTLKIRSTKLEDSAMYFCASSERGNGNTEAFFGQGTRLTVV.

The chain links TRBV3-1 (or the pseudogene TRBV3-2) to TRBJ2-7; TRBD2 agrees at 7 bases. In germline, CDR1 is LGHDT, CDR2 YNNKEL (reference sequence). This CDR3 region has 14 residues. J lost 0 bases, V lost 3 bases, and 2 bases had no gene match. CDR3 region: CASSQSGVSYEQYF. The CDR3 region has the DNA TGTGCCAGCAGCCAGAGCGGGGTCTCCTACGAGCAGTACTTC.

The V gene is TRBV28, the J gene TRBJ1-3; 9 positions match TRBD1. The CDR3 spans 14 residues. After removal of 6 bases from V and 3 bases from J, the junction contained 3 bases not matched to a gene. Germline CDR1 MDHEN, CDR2 SYDVKM. CDR3 loop: CASRWTGVGNTIYF. The CDR3 DNA is TGTGCCAGCAGGTGGACAGGGGTTGGAAACACCATATATTTT.

The chain recombines TRBV15 with TRBJ1-2; D unresolved. This CDR3 has 14 residues. V lost 0 bases and J 8 bases, leaving 13 bases between the germline ends. Germline CDR1 LNHNV, CDR2 YYDKDF (reference sequence). The CDR3 nucleotides read TGTGCCACCAGCAGAGATGCCAGCCTAGAAGGCTACACCTTC. Translated: CATSRDASLEGYTF.

The rearrangement joins TRBV7-9 to TRBJ2-7; 10 positions match TRBD2. Germline lookup yields CDR1 SEHNR and CDR2 FQNEAQ (reference sequence). There are 16 residues in the CDR3. V gave up 5 bases and J gave up 4 bases; unmatched junction bases: 11. Here the CDR3 reads CASSPGSGRAVYEQYF. The DNA for the CDR3 is TGTGCCAGCAGCCCCGGCAGCGGGAGGGCCGTGTACGAGCAGTACTTC.

The chain carries TRBV5-8 and TRBJ2-1; TRBD1 might be the D (6 bases). CDR3 length: 15 amino acids. V lost 4 bases and J 7 bases, leaving 18 bases between the germline ends. Germline lookup yields CDR1 SGHTS and CDR2 YDEGEE. DNA for the CDR3: TGTGCCAGCAGCCCGGGGACAAAGCTAGAGAATGAGCAGTTCTTC. Amino acid sequence: CASSPGTKLENEQFF.

V gene TRBV30 combines with J gene TRBJ1-5, with unresolved D. The CDR3 contains 12 residues. The germline V and J ends were trimmed by 0 bases and 11 bases, with 11 bases remaining between them. Germline CDR1 is GTSNPN and CDR2 is SVGIG (reference sequence). The CDR3 reads CAWSVNSMTQHF. CDR3 DNA sequence: TGTGCCTGGAGTGTAAATAGTATGACCCAGCATTTT.

Only a few counts were recorded for this clone. V usage is TRBV28 and J usage is TRBJ1-1; maybe TRBD1 (5 bases). CDR1 is MDHEN and CDR2 is SYDVKM in the germline V gene. The V end lost 7 bases, the J end lost 4 bases, and 16 bases lay between the germline ends. This CDR3 is 14 amino acids long. The CDR3, as DNA: TGTGCCAGCATAGGGGCAGGTTGGACCACTGAAGCTTTCTTT. Protein product: CASIGAGWTTEAFF.